This TCR beta chain derives from a study of blood T cells in healthy people across ages (dated by TCRdb to the mid-2010s). As for the study more broadly: In model experiments, template switching captured about one uniquely barcoded TCR beta cDNA molecule for every two T cells. Using deep sequencing normalized with unique cDNA molecular identifiers, the study measured how TCR beta repertoire diversity changes with age. Two additional independent replicas of 1 million unique cDNA reads from the same blood draw were analyzed for two donors (one aged 18 to 30 and one aged 80 or older). To avoid experimental bias, donors of different ages were distributed randomly across sequencing lanes. Donors were grouped into four age groups: young (average approximately 15 years), middle-aged (39), aged (around 56) and long-lived (just over 80).

Donors were about 36 systemically healthy Caucasian individuals from Russia aged 6 to 90 years. About 10 milliliters of peripheral blood were collected from each donor into EDTA-treated Vacutainer tubes. PBMCs were isolated by Ficoll-Paque density-gradient centrifugation, with at least 7 million obtained per sample. Total RNA was extracted from PBMCs with Trizol reagent, with at least 5.5 micrograms obtained per sample. The percentages of naive CD45RAhigh/CD27high T cells were determined by flow cytometry on a PBMC aliquot from every donor. The library was prepared using 5' RACE. TCRdb lists the instrument as Illumina HiSeq 2500. A second PCR of about 7 to 12 cycles was run with a J-beta primer mix and a sample-barcoded 5' primer. Each TCR beta cDNA molecule received a unique molecular identifier from a template-switch 5' adaptor carrying 12 random nucleotides. Each sample yielded at least 2.5 million CDR3-containing paired-end reads. First-strand cDNA was synthesized from all RNA with the Mint cDNA synthesis kit, primed by a TRBC-specific oligonucleotide. Following uracil-DNA glycosylase treatment, a first 18-cycle PCR with universal primers M1SS and BC2_uni_R was performed on all cDNA. Turning to the authors' computational methods: Each sample was normalized by randomly selecting 1 million high-quality reads, each carrying a distinct molecular identifier. Reads sharing molecular identifiers were discarded rather than binned into consensus sequences. MiTCR, run with a Q25 quality threshold and the strictest error-elimination algorithm, handled CDR3 identification, clonotype clustering and error correction. A nonparametric unseen species model with Euler transformation was used to estimate a lower bound on total TCR beta diversity. Starting from the raw public reads, TCRdb applied fastp trimming at Q25, assembled clones with MiXCR and retained in-frame beta chains. CDR3 protein duplicates are merged, each entry listing the most common genes and DNA. None of the V and J calls come from the authors' own analysis; TCRdb made them. This sample comprises hundreds of thousands of distinct CDR3 sequences, 35% to 50% of them detected only once. The ten largest clones add up to about a sixth of the sample.

What the authors observed across the whole study: The long-lived group showed more naive CD4+ T cells, fewer expanded clones and increased TCR diversity than the aged group, suggesting age selection. Estimates of total diversity based on one million sequenced T cells were regarded as lower bounds and as underestimates. Because donor CMV infection status was unknown, age-related changes in expanded clonotypes were potentially confounded. Observed TCR beta diversity correlated strongly with the percentage of naive T cells measured by flow cytometry. Conclusive comparison of naive and antigen-experienced compartments was prevented by the profiling of bulk unsorted PBMCs. As age increased, observed TCR beta diversity per million T cells dropped in a roughly linear way, and a significant reduction was already evident by age 40.

V lost 5 bases and J lost 5 bases; the stretch between them is 15 bases long. The germline V gene (reference sequence) specifies DFQATT as CDR1 and SNEGSKA as CDR2. The CDR3 sequence holds 13 residues, the cysteine and phenylalanine included. The only DNA kept is the CDR3, 39 bases in frame from the first base. This clonotype was seen only once. Its antigen remains unidentified. No clone much larger than this one lies a single base away; base qualities are absent. Evidence from a single read is weak. Rearrangement joined TRBV20-1 to TRBJ2-5, with the D segment identity uncertain. The sequenced material came from blood. This TCR was recovered from an elderly man in good health. For the CDR3, the sequence is CSARQLSTETQYF. The bases read TGCAGTGCTCGTCAATTATCAACTGAGACCCAGTACTTC.